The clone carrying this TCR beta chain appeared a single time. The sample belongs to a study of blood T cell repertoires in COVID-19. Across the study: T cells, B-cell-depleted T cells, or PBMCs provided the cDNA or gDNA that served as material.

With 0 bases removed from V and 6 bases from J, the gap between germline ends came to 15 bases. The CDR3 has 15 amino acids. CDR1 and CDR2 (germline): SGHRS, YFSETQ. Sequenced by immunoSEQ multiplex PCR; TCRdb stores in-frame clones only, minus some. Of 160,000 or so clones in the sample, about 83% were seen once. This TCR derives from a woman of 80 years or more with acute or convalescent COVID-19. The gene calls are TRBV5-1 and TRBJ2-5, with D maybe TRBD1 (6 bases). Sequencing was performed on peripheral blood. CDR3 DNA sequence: TGCGCCAGCAGCTTGGAGTCAGGGGCGAAGCAGACCCAGTACTTC. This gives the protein CASSLESGAKQTQYF.